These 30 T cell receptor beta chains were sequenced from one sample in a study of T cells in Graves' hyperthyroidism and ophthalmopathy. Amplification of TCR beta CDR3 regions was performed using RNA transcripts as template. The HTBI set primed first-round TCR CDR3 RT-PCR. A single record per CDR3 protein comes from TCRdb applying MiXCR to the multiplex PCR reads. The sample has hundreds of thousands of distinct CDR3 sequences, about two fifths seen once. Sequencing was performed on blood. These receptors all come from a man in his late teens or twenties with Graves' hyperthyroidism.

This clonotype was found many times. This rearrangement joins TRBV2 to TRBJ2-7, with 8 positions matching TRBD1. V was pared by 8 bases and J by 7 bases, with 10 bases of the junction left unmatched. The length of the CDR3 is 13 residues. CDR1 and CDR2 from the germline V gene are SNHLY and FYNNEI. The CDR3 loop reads CASDRTGMGEQYF. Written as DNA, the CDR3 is TGTGCCAGCGATCGGACAGGGATGGGGGAGCAGTACTTC.

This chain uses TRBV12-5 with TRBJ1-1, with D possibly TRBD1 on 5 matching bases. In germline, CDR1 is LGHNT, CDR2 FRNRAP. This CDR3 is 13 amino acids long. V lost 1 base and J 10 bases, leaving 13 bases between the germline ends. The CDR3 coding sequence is TGTGCTAGTGGTTTGGCCGCTCAGGGCCCAGCTTTCTTT. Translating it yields CASGLAAQGPAFF.

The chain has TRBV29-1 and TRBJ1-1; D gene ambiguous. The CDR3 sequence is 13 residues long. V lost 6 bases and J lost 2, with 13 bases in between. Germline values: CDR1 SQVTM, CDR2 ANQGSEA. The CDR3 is CSVLLAGNTEAFF. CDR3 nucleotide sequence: TGCAGCGTCCTCCTAGCGGGCAACACTGAAGCTTTCTTT.

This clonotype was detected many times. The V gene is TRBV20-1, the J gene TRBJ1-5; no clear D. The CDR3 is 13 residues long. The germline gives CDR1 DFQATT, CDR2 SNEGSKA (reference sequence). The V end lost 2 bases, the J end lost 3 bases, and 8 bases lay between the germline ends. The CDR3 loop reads CSARSTTNQPQHF. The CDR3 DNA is TGCAGTGCTAGATCGACAACCAATCAGCCCCAGCATTTT.

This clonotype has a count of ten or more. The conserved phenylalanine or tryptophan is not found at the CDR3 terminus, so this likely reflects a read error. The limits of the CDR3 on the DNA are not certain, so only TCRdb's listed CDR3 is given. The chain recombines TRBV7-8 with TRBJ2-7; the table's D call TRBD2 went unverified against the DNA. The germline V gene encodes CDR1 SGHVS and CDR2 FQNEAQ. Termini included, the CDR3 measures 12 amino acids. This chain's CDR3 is CTSGLAGGPLYS.

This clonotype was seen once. CDR3 amino acids: CASSYIGRREKLFF. CDR3 DNA: TGTGCCAGCAGCTACATCGGAAGGAGGGAAAAACTGTTTTTT. This sequence joins TRBV7-6 and TRBJ1-4; no reliable D call. CDR3 length: 14 residues. Germline-derived CDR1 and CDR2 are SGHVS and FNYEAQ. V lost 4 bases to trimming and J lost 8 bases, with 14 bases between them.

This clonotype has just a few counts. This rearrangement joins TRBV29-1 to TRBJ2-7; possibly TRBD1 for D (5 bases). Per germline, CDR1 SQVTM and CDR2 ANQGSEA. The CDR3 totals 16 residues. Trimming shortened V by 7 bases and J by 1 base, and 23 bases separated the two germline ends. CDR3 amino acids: CSDLDADSLPSYEQYF. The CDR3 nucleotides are TGCAGCGATCTGGACGCTGACAGCCTTCCTTCCTACGAGCAGTACTTC.

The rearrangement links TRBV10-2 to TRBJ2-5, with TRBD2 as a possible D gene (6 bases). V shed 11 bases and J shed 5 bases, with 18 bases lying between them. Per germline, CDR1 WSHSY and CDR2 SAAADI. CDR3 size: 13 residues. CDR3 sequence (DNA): TGCGCCCGGTTGGAACTAGGGAGGGAGACCCAGTACTTC. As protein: CARLELGRETQYF.

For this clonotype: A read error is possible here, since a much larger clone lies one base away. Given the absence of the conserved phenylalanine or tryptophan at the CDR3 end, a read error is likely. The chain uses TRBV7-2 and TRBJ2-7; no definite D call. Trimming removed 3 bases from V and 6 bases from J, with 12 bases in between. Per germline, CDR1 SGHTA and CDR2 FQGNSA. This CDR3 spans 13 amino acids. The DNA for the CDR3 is TGTGCCAGCAGCTTTAGTGGCGGACCCGAGCAGTACCTC. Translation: CASSFSGGPEQYL.

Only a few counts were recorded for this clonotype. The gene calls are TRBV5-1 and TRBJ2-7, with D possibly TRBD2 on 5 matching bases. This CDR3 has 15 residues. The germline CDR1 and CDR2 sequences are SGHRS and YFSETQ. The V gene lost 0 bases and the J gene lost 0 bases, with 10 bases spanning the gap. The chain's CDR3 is CASSLEGGLSYEQYF. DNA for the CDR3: TGCGCCAGCAGCTTGGAGGGCGGGCTCTCCTACGAGCAGTACTTC.

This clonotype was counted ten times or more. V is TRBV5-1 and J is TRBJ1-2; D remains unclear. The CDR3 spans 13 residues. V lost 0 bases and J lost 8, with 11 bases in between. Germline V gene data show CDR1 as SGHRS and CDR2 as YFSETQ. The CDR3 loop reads CASSLEPVGGYTF. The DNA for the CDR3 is TGCGCCAGCAGCTTGGAGCCTGTTGGCGGCTACACCTTC.

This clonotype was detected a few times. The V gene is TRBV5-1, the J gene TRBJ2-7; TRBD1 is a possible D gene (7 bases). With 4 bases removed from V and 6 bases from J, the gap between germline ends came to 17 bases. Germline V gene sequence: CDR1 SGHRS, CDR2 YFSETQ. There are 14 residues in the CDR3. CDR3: CASSPTSGGREQYF. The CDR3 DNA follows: TGCGCCAGCAGCCCAACCTCAGGGGGGCGCGAGCAGTACTTC.

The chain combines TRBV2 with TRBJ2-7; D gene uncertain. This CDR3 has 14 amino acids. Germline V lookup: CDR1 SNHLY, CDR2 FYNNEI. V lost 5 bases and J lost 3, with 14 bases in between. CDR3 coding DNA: TGTGCCAGCAGTTTTTTGGGGTCCGTCTACGAGCAGTACTTC. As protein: CASSFLGSVYEQYF.

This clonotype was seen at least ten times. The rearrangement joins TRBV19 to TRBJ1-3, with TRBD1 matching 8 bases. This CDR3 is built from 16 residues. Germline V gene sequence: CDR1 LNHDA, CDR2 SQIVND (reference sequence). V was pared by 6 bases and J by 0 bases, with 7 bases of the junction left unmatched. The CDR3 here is CASSRWTGNSGNTIYF. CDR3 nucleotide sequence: TGTGCCAGTAGCCGCTGGACAGGGAACTCTGGAAACACCATATATTTT. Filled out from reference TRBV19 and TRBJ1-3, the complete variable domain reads DGGITQSPKYLFRKEGQNVTLSCEQNLNHDAMYWYRQDPGQGLRLIYYSQIVNDFQKGDIAEGYSVSREKKESFPLTVTSAQKNPTAFYLCASSRWTGNSGNTIYFGEGSWLTVV.

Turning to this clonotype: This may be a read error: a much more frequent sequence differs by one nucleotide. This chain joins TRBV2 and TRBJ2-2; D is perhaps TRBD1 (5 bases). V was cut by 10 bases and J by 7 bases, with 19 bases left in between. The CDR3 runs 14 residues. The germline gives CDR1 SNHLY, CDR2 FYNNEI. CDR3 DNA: TGTGCCACCACGGGCAGTCCTCAGGGCGGGGAGCTGTTTTTT. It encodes CATTGSPQGGELFF.

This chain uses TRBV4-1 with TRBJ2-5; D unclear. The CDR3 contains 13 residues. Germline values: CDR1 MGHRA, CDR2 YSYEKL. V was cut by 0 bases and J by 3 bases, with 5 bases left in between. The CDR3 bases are TGCGCCAGCAGCCAAGATTATGAAGAGACCCAGTACTTC. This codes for CASSQDYEETQYF.

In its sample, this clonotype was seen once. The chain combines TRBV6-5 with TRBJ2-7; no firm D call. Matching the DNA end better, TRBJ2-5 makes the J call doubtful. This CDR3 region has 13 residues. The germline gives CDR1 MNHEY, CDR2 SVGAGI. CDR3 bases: TGTGCCAGCAGGACCACTAACCAAGAGACCCAGTACTTC. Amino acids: CASRTTNQETQYF.

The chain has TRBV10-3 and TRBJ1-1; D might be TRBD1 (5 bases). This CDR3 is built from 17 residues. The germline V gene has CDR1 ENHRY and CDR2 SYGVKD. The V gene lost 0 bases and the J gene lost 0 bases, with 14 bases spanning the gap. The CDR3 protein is CAISESKAGRLNTEAFF. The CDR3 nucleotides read TGTGCCATCAGTGAGTCGAAGGCAGGGAGATTGAACACTGAAGCTTTCTTT.

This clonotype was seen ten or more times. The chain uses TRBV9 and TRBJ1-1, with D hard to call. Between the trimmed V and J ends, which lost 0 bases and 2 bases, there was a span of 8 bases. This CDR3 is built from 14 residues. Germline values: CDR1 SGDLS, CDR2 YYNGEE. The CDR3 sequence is CASSVESINTEAFF. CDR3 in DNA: TGTGCCAGCAGCGTAGAGTCTATTAACACTGAAGCTTTCTTT.

The CDR3 region has the DNA TGCGCCAGCAGCGCCCACACGGGGTCGGAGACCCAGTACTTC. It yields the protein CASSAHTGSETQYF. The rearrangement uses TRBV4-3 and TRBJ2-5; perhaps TRBD2 as D (5 bases). This CDR3 spans 14 amino acids. V was trimmed by 5 bases and J by 5 bases, leaving 15 bases between them. CDR1 LGHNA and CDR2 YSLEER come from the germline V gene.

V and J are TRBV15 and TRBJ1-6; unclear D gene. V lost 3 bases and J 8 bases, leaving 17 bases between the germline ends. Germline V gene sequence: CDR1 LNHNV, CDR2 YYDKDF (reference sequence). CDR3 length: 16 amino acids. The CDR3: CATSSWVSGGDSPLHF. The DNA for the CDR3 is TGTGCCACCAGCAGTTGGGTGTCTGGTGGGGATTCACCCCTCCACTTT.

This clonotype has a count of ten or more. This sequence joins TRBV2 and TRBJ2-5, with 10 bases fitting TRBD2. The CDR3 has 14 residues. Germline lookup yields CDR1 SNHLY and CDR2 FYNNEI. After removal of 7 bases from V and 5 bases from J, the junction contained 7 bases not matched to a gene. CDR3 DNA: TGTGCCAGCAAAGCGGGAGGGCCGTGGGAGACCCAGTACTTC. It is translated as CASKAGGPWETQYF.

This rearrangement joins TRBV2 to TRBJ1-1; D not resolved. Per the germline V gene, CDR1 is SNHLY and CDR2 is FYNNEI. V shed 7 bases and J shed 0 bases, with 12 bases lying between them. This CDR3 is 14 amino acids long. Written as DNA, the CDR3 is TGTGCCAGCACGGGCAGCCTCATGAACACTGAAGCTTTCTTT. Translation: CASTGSLMNTEAFF.

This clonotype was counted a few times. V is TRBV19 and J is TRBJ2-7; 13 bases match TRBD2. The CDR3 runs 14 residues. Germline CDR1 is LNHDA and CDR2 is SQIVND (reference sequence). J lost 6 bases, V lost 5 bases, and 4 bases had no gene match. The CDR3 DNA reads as TGTGCCAGTAGTCGACTAGCGGGGGGCTCCGAGCAGTACTTC. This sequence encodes CASSRLAGGSEQYF.

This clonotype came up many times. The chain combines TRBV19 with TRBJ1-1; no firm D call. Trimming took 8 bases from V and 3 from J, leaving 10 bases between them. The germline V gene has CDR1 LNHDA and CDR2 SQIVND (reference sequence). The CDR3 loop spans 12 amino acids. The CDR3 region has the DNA TGTGCCAGTCGAGAAAGGGACACTGAAGCTTTCTTT. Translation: CASRERDTEAFF.

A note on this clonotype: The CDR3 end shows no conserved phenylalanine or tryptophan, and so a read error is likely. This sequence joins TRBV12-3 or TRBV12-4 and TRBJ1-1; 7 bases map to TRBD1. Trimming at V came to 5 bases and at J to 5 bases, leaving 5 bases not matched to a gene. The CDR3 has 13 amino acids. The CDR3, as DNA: TGTGCCAGCAGTCTGACAGGGAGTACTGAAGCTTTCTCT. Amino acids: CASSLTGSTEAFS.

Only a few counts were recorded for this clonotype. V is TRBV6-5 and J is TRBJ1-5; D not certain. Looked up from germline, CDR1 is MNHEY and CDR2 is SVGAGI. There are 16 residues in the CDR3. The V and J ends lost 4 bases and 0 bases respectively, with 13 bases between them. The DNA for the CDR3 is TGTGCCAGCAGTTTATGGCAGGCTAATAGCAATCAGCCCCAGCATTTT. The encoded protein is CASSLWQANSNQPQHF.

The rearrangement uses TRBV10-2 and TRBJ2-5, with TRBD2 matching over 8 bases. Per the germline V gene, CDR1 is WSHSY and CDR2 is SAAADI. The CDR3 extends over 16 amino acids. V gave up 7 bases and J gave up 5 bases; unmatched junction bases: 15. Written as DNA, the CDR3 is TGCGCCAGCAATCCTAGTGGAAGCGGGAGCAGGGAGACCCAGTACTTC. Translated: CASNPSGSGSRETQYF.

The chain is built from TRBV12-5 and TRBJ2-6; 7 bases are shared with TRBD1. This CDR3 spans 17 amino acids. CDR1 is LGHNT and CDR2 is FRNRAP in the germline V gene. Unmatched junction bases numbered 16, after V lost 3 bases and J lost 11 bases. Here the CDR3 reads CASGFAWDSGGPDVLTF. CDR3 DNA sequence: TGTGCTAGTGGTTTTGCCTGGGATTCAGGGGGTCCCGACGTCCTGACTTTC.

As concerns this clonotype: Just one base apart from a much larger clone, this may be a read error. CDR3: CSVVISSDEQYF. The CDR3 coding sequence is TGCAGCGTCGTCATAAGCTCCGACGAGCAGTACTTC. V usage is TRBV29-1 and J usage is TRBJ2-7; no reliable D call. Germline assignment: CDR1 SQVTM and CDR2 ANQGSEA. The CDR3 contains 12 residues.